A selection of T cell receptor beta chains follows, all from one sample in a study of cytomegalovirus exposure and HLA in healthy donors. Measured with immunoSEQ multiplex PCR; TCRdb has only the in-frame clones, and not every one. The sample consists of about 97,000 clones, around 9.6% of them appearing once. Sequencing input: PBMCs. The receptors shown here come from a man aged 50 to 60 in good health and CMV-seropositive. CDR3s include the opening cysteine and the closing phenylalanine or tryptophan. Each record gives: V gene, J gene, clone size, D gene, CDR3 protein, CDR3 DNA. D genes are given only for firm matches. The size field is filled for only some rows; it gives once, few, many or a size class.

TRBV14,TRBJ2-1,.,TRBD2,CASSPLGRGNNEQFF,TGTGCCAGCAGCCCACTAGGGAGGGGTAACAATGAGCAGTTCTTC
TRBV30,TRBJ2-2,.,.,CAWSVLSTGELFF,TGTGCCTGGAGTGTACTATCGACCGGGGAGCTGTTTTTT
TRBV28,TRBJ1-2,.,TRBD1,CASSHRDRSHGYTF,TGTGCCAGCAGTCACCGGGACAGGTCCCATGGCTACACCTTC
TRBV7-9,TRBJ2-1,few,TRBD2,CASSILGAGVYNEQFF,TGTGCCAGCAGCATACTAGGAGCGGGAGTATACAATGAGCAGTTCTTC
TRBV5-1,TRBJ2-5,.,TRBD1,CASSLYRGGEQYF,TGCGCCAGCAGCTTGTACAGGGGTGGGGAGCAGTACTTC
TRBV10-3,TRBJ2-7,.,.,CAISLASDSYEQYF,TGTGCCATCAGTCTGGCTAGCGATTCCTACGAGCAGTACTTC
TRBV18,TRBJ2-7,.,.,CASSPLGDEQYF,TGTGCCAGCTCACCCCTCGGTGACGAGCAGTACTTC
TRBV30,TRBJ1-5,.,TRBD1,CAWNPGTGGAQPQHF,TGTGCCTGGAATCCCGGGACAGGGGGCGCCCAGCCCCAGCATTTT
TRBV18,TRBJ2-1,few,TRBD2,CASSPQTAGRNEQFF,TGTGCCAGCTCGCCCCAAACAGCGGGGCGCAATGAGCAGTTCTTC
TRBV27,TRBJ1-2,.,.,CASSLTETHGYTF,TGTGCCAGCAGTTTAACCGAGACACATGGCTACACCTTC
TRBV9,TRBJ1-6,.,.,CASAGDNSPLHF,TGTGCCAGCGCAGGGGATAATTCACCCCTCCACTTT
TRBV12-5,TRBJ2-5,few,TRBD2,CASGLGEVFSGPQETQYF,TGTGCTAGTGGATTGGGGGAAGTTTTTAGCGGGCCTCAAGAGACCCAGTACTTC
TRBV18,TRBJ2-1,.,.,CASSRRVASSYNEQFF,TGTGCCAGCTCAAGACGCGTAGCGAGCTCCTACAATGAGCAGTTCTTC
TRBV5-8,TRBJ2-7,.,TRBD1,CASSLQGPYEQYF,TGTGCCAGCAGCTTACAGGGGCCCTACGAGCAGTACTTC
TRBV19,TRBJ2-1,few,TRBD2,CASSALKAGGSYEQFF,TGTGCCAGTAGTGCCCTAAAAGCGGGAGGGAGCTATGAGCAGTTCTTC
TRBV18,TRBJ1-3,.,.,CASSPVGGLNSGNTIYF,TGTGCCAGCTCACCAGTCGGGGGGCTGAACTCTGGAAACACCATATATTTT
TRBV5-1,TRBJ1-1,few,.,CASSLGGAGGSTEAFF,TGCGCCAGCAGCTTGGGGGGAGCGGGGGGGAGCACTGAAGCTTTCTTT
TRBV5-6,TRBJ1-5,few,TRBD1,CASSLAGGSGNQPQHF,TGTGCCAGCAGCTTAGCAGGGGGCTCTGGCAATCAGCCCCAGCATTTT